The T cell receptor (beta chain) described here comes from a study of T-cell memory formation after mild COVID-19 (dated by TCRdb to the early 2020s). Study-wide context: TCR sequence clusters from the two donors were largely donor specific. In a couple of donors, T-cell clones that expanded and contracted after mild COVID-19 were followed by sequencing TCRalpha and TCRbeta repertoires longitudinally. Two young, previously healthy adult volunteers made up the cohort, one male and one female. Summary of the overall study and its limitations: Clones contracting from day 15 to 85 had balanced CD4/CD8 phenotypes, while a second wave expanding from day 15 to 37 was biased towards CD4+. Some responding clones were detected in pre-infection memory, which suggested that pre-existing cross-reactive memory T cells had joined the SARS-CoV-2 response. The second-wave clones that peaked on day 37 were not confirmed to be SARS-CoV-2 specific. Contracting CD4+ clones were found mainly in CM and EM memory subsets, while CD8+ clones were enriched in EMRA. The study included only a couple of mild cases, and larger cohorts that include severe cases with pre-infection samples were judged to be necessary.

As to this clonotype: Its specific antigen is unknown. There are no base qualities to consult, and no much larger clone falls within one base.

TCRdb lists the instrument as Illumina NovaSeq 6000. TCRalpha and TCRbeta cDNA libraries were built by 5'RACE with constant-segment primers, adding sample barcodes and unique molecular identifiers. RNA was extracted from every sample with Trizol reagent. Library amplification was performed in two PCR steps, and a second sample barcode and Illumina TruSeq adapters were introduced in the second step. Sequencing of libraries was performed on an Illumina NovaSeq with 2 x 150 bp paired-end reads. The paper's processing steps were these. Demultiplexing of reads and collapsing into UMI-guided consensus sequences were performed with migec v1.2.7. With mixcr v2.1.11, UMI consensuses were aligned to TRA and TRB V and J templates and assembled into clonotypes. A clonotype was counted as expanded or contracted only when both edgeR and NoisET called the clonotype significant, with the noise models trained on biological replicates. For edgeR calls, the thresholds were a false discovery rate-adjusted p below 0.01 and a log2 fold-change of 1. PCA with hierarchical clustering of max-normalized trajectories of the 1000 most abundant clonotypes was used as exploratory dynamics analysis. Separately sequenced CD4+ and CD8+ repertoires were used to assign a CD4 or CD8 phenotype to each responding clone. TCRdb cleaned the public reads at Q25 with fastp, built clones with MiXCR and kept in-frame beta chains. Each CDR3 protein gets just one entry, which takes the most common genes and DNA from the rows behind it. The V and J calls were not made by the authors but by TCRdb's processing. The sample yields approximately 580,000 distinct CDR3 sequences; just over 20% were counted once. The ten largest make up roughly an eighth of the sample.

Ficoll-Paque density gradient centrifugation was the method used to isolate PBMCs. Sequences LGHDT (CDR1) and YNNKEL (CDR2) are obtained from the germline V gene (reference sequence). CDR3 length: 16 amino acids, cysteine to phenylalanine. The CDR3 DNA has 48 bases and is translated from base 1. The junction carries 19 bases between V and J, which are trimmed by 0 bases and 7 bases respectively. The sequencing input was PBMCs or a T cell subset sorted from them (not recorded which). The V gene is TRBV3-1 and the J gene is TRBJ2-7, with TRBD1 perhaps the D gene, on 5 matching bases. The sequence came from an adult woman who had mild COVID-19 (a few samples of this study predate the infection). The sample titles of this study are shuffled in the database, so cell type and time point are left out; the donor was told from shared clones. The sequence in DNA is TGTGCCAGCAGCCAAGATGAGGCAGGGCCATGGGGTGAGCAGTACTTC. This is translated as CASSQDEAGPWGEQYF.